This T cell receptor (beta chain) derives from a study of CD8 T cells in ankylosing spondylitis. This clonotype was detected ten times or more. The antigen is not known. In TCRdb, the 5' RACE reads were re-called with MiXCR into one record per CDR3 protein. The sample carries over 450,000 distinct CDR3 sequences, about 13% recorded once. Study-wide results and caveats: The study looked at matched synovial fluid samples from ankylosing spondylitis patients. Disease-linked clones were reported to be significantly enriched there. Fewer than ten highly homologous variants made up a TCR beta motif that seemed to typify ankylosing spondylitis blood. Some of the motif variants had earlier been found in reactive arthritis patients' fluid and blood.

Sequenced input: blood, either unsorted or a sorted T cell fraction (not recorded which). The TCR originated in a male donor with ankylosing spondylitis.

This CDR3 is CASSPTTSGRGNEQFF. Written as DNA, the CDR3 is TGCGCCAGCAGCCCAACCACTAGCGGGAGAGGTAATGAGCAGTTCTTC. The rearrangement joins TRBV4-1 to TRBJ2-1; 11 bases match TRBD2. With 4 bases clipped from V and 7 bases from J, the junction kept 9 bases outside the gene matches. The length of the CDR3 is 16 residues. Germline CDR1 MGHRA, CDR2 YSYEKL.